The T cell receptor (beta chain) described here comes from a study of blood T cell repertoires in COVID-19. Study in general: COVID-19 samples collected from the United States, Italy and Spain covered acute and convalescent phases. Sample material is recorded as cDNA or gDNA derived from T cells, B-cell-depleted T cells, or PBMCs.

After removal of 5 bases from V and 4 bases from J, the junction contained 5 bases not matched to a gene. The CDR3 totals 16 residues. Germline V gene sequence: CDR1 SNHLY, CDR2 FYNNEI. In the authors' workflow: Reference gene primers were amplified, and this amplification served to estimate nucleated cell counts. Assay used: immunoSEQ multiplex PCR; TCRdb lists only in-frame clones, some missing. The V and J calls and clone size are taken from that table; D and trimming were inferred from the DNA. Here the sample spans around 47,000 clones, about 81% being singletons. Input material: peripheral blood. The V and J genes are TRBV2 and TRBJ2-2, with TRBD1 identical over 12 bases. The sequence was obtained from a human donor in a cohort sampled during active COVID-19. Written as DNA, the CDR3 is TGTGCCAGCAGTCGGGACAGGGGGCCGTTCACCGGGGAGCTGTTTTTT. Its translation: CASSRDRGPFTGELFF.